This T cell receptor (beta chain) appears in the sequencing data of a study of blood T cells in healthy people across ages. The use of a sample-barcoded 5' primer and a J-beta primer mix characterized a second PCR of about 6 to 12 cycles. TCRdb re-called the 5' RACE reads with MiXCR, one entry per CDR3 protein. Among about 680,000 distinct CDR3 sequences listed, 45% to 50% were seen once. This clonotype appeared a few times. RNA extraction gave at least 5 micrograms of total RNA per sample. The CDR3 contains 14 residues. Unmatched junction bases numbered 7, after V lost 6 bases and J lost 3 bases. Germline CDR1 reads MNHEY; CDR2 reads SVGEGT.

Sequenced sample: blood. This TCR derives from a woman aged 55 to 70 in good health. The chain joins TRBV6-2 or TRBV6-3 to TRBJ2-7; the match to TRBD1 covers 8 bases. The CDR3 DNA follows: TGTGCCAGCAGCCAGCGACAGGGGATCTACGAGCAGTACTTC. As protein: CASSQRQGIYEQYF.